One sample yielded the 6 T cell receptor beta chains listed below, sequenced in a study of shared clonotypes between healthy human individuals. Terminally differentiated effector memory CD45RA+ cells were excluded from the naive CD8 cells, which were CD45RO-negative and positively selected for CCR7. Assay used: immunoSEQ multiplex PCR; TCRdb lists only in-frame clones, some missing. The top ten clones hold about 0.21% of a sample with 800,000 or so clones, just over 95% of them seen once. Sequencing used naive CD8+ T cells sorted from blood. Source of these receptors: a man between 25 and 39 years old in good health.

The CDR3 sequence is CASSISRDRSEQYF. As DNA, the CDR3 is TGTGCCAGTAGTATATCCCGGGACAGGAGCGAGCAGTACTTC. The V call is TRBV19, the J call TRBJ2-7; TRBD1 matches 8 bases. The germline gives CDR1 LNHDA, CDR2 SQIVND (reference sequence). After removal of 2 bases from V and 6 bases from J, the junction contained 6 bases not matched to a gene. The CDR3 is made up of 14 amino acids.

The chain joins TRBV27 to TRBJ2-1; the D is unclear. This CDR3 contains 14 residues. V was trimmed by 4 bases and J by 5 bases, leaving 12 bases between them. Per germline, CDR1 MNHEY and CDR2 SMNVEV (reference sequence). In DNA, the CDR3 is TGTGCCAGCAGTTCCCCCGGACCACACAATGAGCAGTTCTTC. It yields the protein CASSSPGPHNEQFF.

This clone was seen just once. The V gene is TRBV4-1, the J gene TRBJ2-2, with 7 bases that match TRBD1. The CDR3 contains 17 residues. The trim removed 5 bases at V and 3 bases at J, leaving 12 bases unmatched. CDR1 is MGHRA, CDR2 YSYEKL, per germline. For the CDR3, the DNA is TGCGCCAGCAGCATTAGAAGCCGGGACAGTTACACCGGGGAGCTGTTTTTT. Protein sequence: CASSIRSRDSYTGELFF.

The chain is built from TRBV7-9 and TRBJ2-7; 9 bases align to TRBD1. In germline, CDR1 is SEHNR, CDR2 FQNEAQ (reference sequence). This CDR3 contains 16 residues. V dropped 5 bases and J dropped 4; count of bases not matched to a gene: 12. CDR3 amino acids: CASSLPRGDRVYEQYF. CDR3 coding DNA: TGTGCCAGCAGCCTACCCAGGGGGGACAGGGTGTACGAGCAGTACTTC.

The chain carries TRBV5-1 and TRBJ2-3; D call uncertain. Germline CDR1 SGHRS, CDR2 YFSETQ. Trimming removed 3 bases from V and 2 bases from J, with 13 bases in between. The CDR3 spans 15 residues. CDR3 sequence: CASSWTHAYTDTQYF. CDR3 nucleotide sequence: TGCGCCAGCAGCTGGACCCATGCGTACACAGATACGCAGTATTTT.

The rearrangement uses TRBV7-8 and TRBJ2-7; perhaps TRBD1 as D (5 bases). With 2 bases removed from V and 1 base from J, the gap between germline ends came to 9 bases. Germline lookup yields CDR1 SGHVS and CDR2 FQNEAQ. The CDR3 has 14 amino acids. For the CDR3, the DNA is TGTGCCAGCAGCTTACAACAGGCGTCCTACGAGCAGTACTTC. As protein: CASSLQQASYEQYF.